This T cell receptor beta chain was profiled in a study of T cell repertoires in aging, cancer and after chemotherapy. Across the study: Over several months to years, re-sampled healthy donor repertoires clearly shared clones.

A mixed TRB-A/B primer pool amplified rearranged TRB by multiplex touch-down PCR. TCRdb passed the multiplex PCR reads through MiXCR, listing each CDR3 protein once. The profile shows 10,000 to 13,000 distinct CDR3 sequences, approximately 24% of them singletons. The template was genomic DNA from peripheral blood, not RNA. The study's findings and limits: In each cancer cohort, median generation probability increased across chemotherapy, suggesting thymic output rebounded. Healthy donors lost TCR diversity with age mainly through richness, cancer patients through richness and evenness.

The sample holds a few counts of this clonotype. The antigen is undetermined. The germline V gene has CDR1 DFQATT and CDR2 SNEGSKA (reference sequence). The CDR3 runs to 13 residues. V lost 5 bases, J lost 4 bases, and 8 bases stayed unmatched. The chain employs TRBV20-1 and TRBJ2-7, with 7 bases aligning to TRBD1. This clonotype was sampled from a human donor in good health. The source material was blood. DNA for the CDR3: TGCAGTGCTCCAGACCCACAGGGGTACGAGCAGTACTTC. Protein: CSAPDPQGYEQYF.